The rows below give T cell receptor beta chains drawn from one sample of a study of early T cells in non-severe SARS-CoV-2 infection. TCRdb re-called the 5' RACE reads with MiXCR, one entry per CDR3 protein. The sample lists almost 85,000 distinct CDR3 sequences; around 10% were seen once. The sample consisted of whole blood. Receptor source: an adult who was a healthcare worker with PCR-confirmed SARS-CoV-2 infection or an uninfected control (not recorded which). Both conserved end residues are part of each CDR3. The order of the fields is D gene, V gene, clone size, J gene, CDR3 DNA, CDR3 protein. The D gene is left open where the match is weak. Not all rows give a size; the values are once, few, many and, for expanded clones, a class.

d_gene: TRBD2; v_gene: TRBV3-1; abundance: few; j_gene: TRBJ2-7; CDR3nt: TGTGCCAGCAGGTCGACCGGGACTAGCGGAGAGCAGTACTTC; CDR3aa: CASRSTGTSGEQYF
d_gene: .; v_gene: TRBV7-2; abundance: few; j_gene: TRBJ2-2; CDR3nt: TGTGCCAGCAGCCCCCGGGGACCATCGACCGGGGAGCTGTTTTTT; CDR3aa: CASSPRGPSTGELFF
d_gene: .; v_gene: TRBV29-1; abundance: many; j_gene: TRBJ2-7; CDR3nt: TGCAGCGTTGAAGATCTAACTAGGCCCTACGAGCAGTACTTC; CDR3aa: CSVEDLTRPYEQYF
d_gene: .; v_gene: TRBV7-7; abundance: many; j_gene: TRBJ2-5; CDR3nt: TGTGCTAGCAGCCCTCTCGGTATAGGCGACCAAGAGACCCAGTACTTC; CDR3aa: CASSPLGIGDQETQYF
d_gene: TRBD1; v_gene: TRBV12-3/TRBV12-4; abundance: .; j_gene: TRBJ2-4; CDR3nt: TGTGCCAGCAGTTTCATCGAGGACAGGCGGGTGAGGGACATTCAGTACTTC; CDR3aa: CASSFIEDRRVRDIQYF
d_gene: .; v_gene: TRBV13; abundance: many; j_gene: TRBJ1-1; CDR3nt: TGTGCCAGCAGCCCTGGGGGAGGCGCTGAAGCTTTCTTT; CDR3aa: CASSPGGGAEAFF
d_gene: .; v_gene: TRBV7-2; abundance: .; j_gene: TRBJ2-7; CDR3nt: TGTGCCAGCAGCTTAGTTTGGCAGGGGTACGAGCAGTACTTC; CDR3aa: CASSLVWQGYEQYF
d_gene: .; v_gene: TRBV2; abundance: few; j_gene: TRBJ2-2; CDR3nt: TGTGCAAGCAAGGTGCGTGCGAACACCGGGGAGCTGTTTTTT; CDR3aa: CASKVRANTGELFF
d_gene: .; v_gene: TRBV7-9; abundance: few; j_gene: TRBJ1-3; CDR3nt: TGTGCCAGCAGCTCGAACCAGGGCCTGGGAAACACCATATATTTT; CDR3aa: CASSSNQGLGNTIYF
d_gene: .; v_gene: TRBV6-5; abundance: many; j_gene: TRBJ2-2; CDR3nt: TGTGCCAGCAGCTATACAGCGAACACCGGGGAGCTGTTTTTT; CDR3aa: CASSYTANTGELFF
d_gene: .; v_gene: TRBV10-3; abundance: many; j_gene: TRBJ2-5; CDR3nt: TGTGCCATCAGCCCGTTGACTGGGGGGCAAGAGACCCAGTACTTC; CDR3aa: CAISPLTGGQETQYF
d_gene: .; v_gene: TRBV6-5; abundance: many; j_gene: TRBJ1-1; CDR3nt: TGTGCCAGCAGTTACATTACAGGGAGGGGCACTGAAGCTTTCTTT; CDR3aa: CASSYITGRGTEAFF
d_gene: .; v_gene: TRBV5-5; abundance: few; j_gene: TRBJ1-2; CDR3nt: TGTGCCAGCAGCTTGGCCAACTATGGCTACACCTTC; CDR3aa: CASSLANYGYTF
d_gene: TRBD2; v_gene: TRBV20-1; abundance: many; j_gene: TRBJ2-1; CDR3nt: TGCAGTGCCGGTAGGCCTAGCGGGAGGGATGAGCAGTTCTTC; CDR3aa: CSAGRPSGRDEQFF
d_gene: TRBD1; v_gene: TRBV27; abundance: .; j_gene: TRBJ1-1; CDR3nt: TGTGCCAGCAGTTTACCGAGACAGGGAGAAGCTTTCTTT; CDR3aa: CASSLPRQGEAFF
d_gene: .; v_gene: TRBV11-2; abundance: few; j_gene: TRBJ1-5; CDR3nt: TGTGCCAGCAGCGCTCGACGGGGGAATCAGCCCCAGCATTTT; CDR3aa: CASSARRGNQPQHF
d_gene: .; v_gene: TRBV18; abundance: .; j_gene: TRBJ2-7; CDR3nt: TGTGCCAGCTCACCACTGGGACTCCGGGCGGGCGAGCAGTACTTC; CDR3aa: CASSPLGLRAGEQYF
d_gene: TRBD2; v_gene: TRBV11-2; abundance: .; j_gene: TRBJ2-1; CDR3nt: TGTGCCAGCAGCTTCGCCGGGGGGAATGAGCAGTTCTTC; CDR3aa: CASSFAGGNEQFF
d_gene: .; v_gene: TRBV30; abundance: few; j_gene: TRBJ2-7; CDR3nt: TGTGCCTGGAGACAGGGAACCTACGAGCAGTACTTC; CDR3aa: CAWRQGTYEQYF
d_gene: .; v_gene: TRBV4-1; abundance: .; j_gene: TRBJ2-5; CDR3nt: TGCGCCAGCAGCCAGACTAGAGAGACCCAGTACTTC; CDR3aa: CASSQTRETQYF
d_gene: TRBD2; v_gene: TRBV7-9; abundance: .; j_gene: TRBJ2-3; CDR3nt: TGTGCCAGCAGCTTACTAAGCGGGGGTGCTAGCACAGATACGCAGTATTTT; CDR3aa: CASSLLSGGASTDTQYF
d_gene: .; v_gene: TRBV5-1; abundance: many; j_gene: TRBJ2-3; CDR3nt: TGCGCCAGCAGCGTGGGGCCTACAGATACGCAGTATTTT; CDR3aa: CASSVGPTDTQYF
d_gene: .; v_gene: TRBV28; abundance: .; j_gene: TRBJ1-4; CDR3nt: TGTGCCAGCAGTTTATTTGCGGGGAGTGAAAAACTGTTTTTT; CDR3aa: CASSLFAGSEKLFF
d_gene: .; v_gene: TRBV4-1; abundance: .; j_gene: TRBJ2-7; CDR3nt: TGCGCCAGCAGCCAAGAGGAGGGGGCCTACGAGCAGTACTTC; CDR3aa: CASSQEEGAYEQYF
d_gene: .; v_gene: TRBV29-1; abundance: .; j_gene: TRBJ2-7; CDR3nt: TGCAGCGTTCGAACTGGCCGGGACACGGGGCATTACGAGCAGTACTTC; CDR3aa: CSVRTGRDTGHYEQYF
d_gene: .; v_gene: TRBV12-3/TRBV12-4; abundance: many; j_gene: TRBJ1-4; CDR3nt: TGTGCCAGCAGTTTTGGGGCAACTAATGAAAAACTGTTTTTT; CDR3aa: CASSFGATNEKLFF
d_gene: .; v_gene: TRBV7-9; abundance: many; j_gene: TRBJ1-1; CDR3nt: TGTGCCAGCAGCTTAGATGGCAGATTGAACACTGAAGCTTTCTTT; CDR3aa: CASSLDGRLNTEAFF
d_gene: TRBD1; v_gene: TRBV7-9; abundance: many; j_gene: TRBJ1-2; CDR3nt: TGTGCCAGCAGCTTACAGGGGGAAGGAGGCTACACCTTC; CDR3aa: CASSLQGEGGYTF